One T cell receptor (beta chain) is described in this entry. This entry comes from a study of blood T cell repertoires in COVID-19. Study-wide context: Italy, Spain and the United States were the sources of the convalescent and acute COVID-19 samples.

As originally analysed: Counts of nucleated cells, estimated from reference gene primer amplification, were obtained. Sequencing was performed with immunoSEQ multiplex PCR; in TCRdb, only in-frame clones are kept and a portion is missing. V and J calls and clone size are as listed in that table; D and trimming were resolved from the DNA. The sample holds 50,000 to 65,000 clones, roughly 84% seen once. V shed 3 bases and J 3 bases; nucleotides not matched to a gene: 3. There are 14 residues in the CDR3. Per the germline V gene, CDR1 is SEHNR and CDR2 is FQNEAQ (reference sequence). One Seattle source followed patients from active infection through their disease course.

Sequenced sample: peripheral blood. The genes are TRBV7-9 and TRBJ2-7; TRBD1 agrees at 9 bases. The TCR originated in a man between 60 and 75 years old with COVID-19, enrolled during active disease. DNA of the CDR3: TGTGCCAGCAGCTTGGGACAGGGATACTACGAGCAGTACTTC. Protein: CASSLGQGYYEQYF.